The rows below give T cell receptor beta chains drawn from one sample of a study of T cells in localized non-small cell lung cancer. The assay was immunoSEQ multiplex PCR, and TCRdb's table has in-frame clones only and misses some. The table has 33,000 or so clones, roughly 82% seen once. This sample comprised peripheral blood, obtained before any cancer treatment. Receptors were obtained from a male donor aged 60 or over with stage III squamous cell lung carcinoma. The CDR3 runs from the conserved cysteine through the conserved F or W. A D gene is named only where the DNA matches it firmly. Not every row has a clone size; where given, it reads once, few, many or a size class.

D gene,J gene,clone size,V gene,CDR3 length,CDR3 DNA,CDR3 protein
TRBD1,TRBJ1-2,-,TRBV11-1,15,TGTGCCAGCAGCTCAATACGGGACAGGGGCTATGGCTACACCTTC,CASSSIRDRGYGYTF
TRBD2,TRBJ2-5,-,TRBV7-6,16,TGTGCCAGCAGCAAGAGCACTAGCGGGGGGTTGGAGACCCAGTACTTC,CASSKSTSGGLETQYF
TRBD1,TRBJ1-2,few,TRBV15,15,TGTGCCACCAGCAGAGGGACAGGGGGCAACTATGGCTACACCTTC,CATSRGTGGNYGYTF
-,TRBJ2-2,-,TRBV2,11,TGTGCCAGCCGCAGGGTCGGGGAGCTGTTTTTT,CASRRVGELFF
-,TRBJ2-1,-,TRBV13,13,TGTGCCAGCAGCTCAGGCCAATACAATGAGCAGTTCTTC,CASSSGQYNEQFF
TRBD1,TRBJ2-2,few,TRBV19,13,TGTGCCAGTGGAGAAGGGGGCCCCGGGGAGCTGTTTTTT,CASGEGGPGELFF
TRBD1,TRBJ2-1,-,TRBV7-2,18,TGTGCCAGCAGCTCCAGGGGGCCCTCCATTCTATCATACAATGAGCAGTTCTTC,CASSSRGPSILSYNEQFF
TRBD1,TRBJ2-5,few,TRBV6-5,16,TGTGCCAGCAGTTACGACAGGGGATCCTTCCAAGAGACCCAGTACTTC,CASSYDRGSFQETQYF
-,TRBJ1-1,-,TRBV6-1,13,TGTGCCAGCAGTGAACATTTGAACACTGAAGCTTTCTTT,CASSEHLNTEAFF
-,TRBJ1-2,-,TRBV20-1,10,TGCAGTTCGTGGGAGGGGGGCTACACCTTC,CSSWEGGYTF
-,TRBJ2-1,-,TRBV10-1,13,TGCGCCAGCAGTGAGCCTGGGTACAATGAGCAGTTCTTC,CASSEPGYNEQFF
TRBD1,TRBJ2-6,-,TRBV6-1,17,TGTGCCAGCAGTGGAGCCGGGACAGACTCTGGGGCCAACGTCCTGACTTTC,CASSGAGTDSGANVLTF
-,TRBJ1-2,-,TRBV19,16,TGTGCCAGTAGTTTCTCATCGACAGGCGGGATAAATGGCTACACCTTC,CASSFSSTGGINGYTF
-,TRBJ2-7,-,TRBV28,15,TGTGCCAGCAGTTTGGGAGGGGGGGGCCCCTACGAGCAGTACTTC,CASSLGGGGPYEQYF
-,TRBJ2-1,-,TRBV5-1,13,TGCGCCAGCAGCTTGGGGTGGGACAATGAGCAGTTCTTC,CASSLGWDNEQFF
TRBD1,TRBJ1-2,-,TRBV5-1,13,TGCGCCAGCAGCTTGGACAGGGGTTTTGGCTACACCTTC,CASSLDRGFGYTF
-,TRBJ1-2,-,TRBV2,13,TGTGCCAGTGACGACAGGACGAACTATGGCTACACCTTC,CASDDRTNYGYTF
-,TRBJ1-4,once,TRBV19,14,TGTGCCAGTAGTATGGGACGGCTTAATGAAAAACTGTTTTTT,CASSMGRLNEKLFF
-,TRBJ1-1,-,TRBV6-1,13,TGTGCCTCAACAGGGCCAGGGAACACTGAAGCTTTCTTT,CASTGPGNTEAFF
-,TRBJ1-5,-,TRBV6-1,13,TGTGCCAGCAGTGAGGCTTGGGATCAGCCCCAGCATTTT,CASSEAWDQPQHF
TRBD2,TRBJ2-1,-,TRBV12-5,15,TGTGCTAGTGGTCCACTAGCGGGGGGTTACAATGAGCAGTTCTTC,CASGPLAGGYNEQFF
-,TRBJ1-1,-,TRBV5-1,14,TGCGCCAGCAGCTTGGCCTCTATGAACACTGAAGCTTTCTTT,CASSLASMNTEAFF
-,TRBJ1-2,-,TRBV5-1,15,TGCGCCAGCAGCTTGGCAGACAGCTCCCTCTATGGCTACACCTTC,CASSLADSSLYGYTF
-,TRBJ2-2,-,TRBV4-1,15,TGCGCCAGCAGCCCCGGGCCAGGGAAGGCCGGGGAGCTGTTTTTT,CASSPGPGKAGELFF
-,TRBJ1-5,-,TRBV15,14,TGTGCCACCAGCAGCGAACGGGTTGGTCGGCCCCAGCATTTT,CATSSERVGRPQHF
-,TRBJ1-3,-,TRBV5-1,15,TGCGCCAGCAGCGTTACAGGAAGCTCTGGAAACACCATATATTTT,CASSVTGSSGNTIYF
-,TRBJ2-3,-,TRBV6-5,14,TGTGCCAGCAGTTACCCGACGCCCAGGGATACGCAGTATTTT,CASSYPTPRDTQYF
-,TRBJ1-1,-,TRBV5-5,14,TGTGCCAGCCATTGGGACGGATCGGCCGCTGAAGCTTTCTTT,CASHWDGSAAEAFF
-,TRBJ2-1,-,TRBV10-3,18,TGTGCCTTTCCTTGGACGAGGAGCGGTCGTAGGTCCTACAATGAGCAGTTCTTC,CAFPWTRSGRRSYNEQFF
TRBD1,TRBJ2-2,-,TRBV14,15,TGTGCCAGCAGCACCGGGACAGGGTTTTCCGGGGAGCTGTTTTTT,CASSTGTGFSGELFF
TRBD2,TRBJ2-1,-,TRBV25-1,16,TGTGCCAGCAGTGGGACTAGCGGGGGGGCATACAATGAGCAGTTCTTC,CASSGTSGGAYNEQFF
-,TRBJ1-2,-,TRBV6-1,14,TGTGCCAGCAGTGAGAGGGGAGGTAGCTATGGCTACACCTTC,CASSERGGSYGYTF
TRBD2,TRBJ2-3,-,TRBV2,20,TGTGCCAGCAGTGAATTTCCAGGACTAGCGGGGGCGCAGAGCACAGATACGCAGTATTTT,CASSEFPGLAGAQSTDTQYF
-,TRBJ2-1,-,TRBV2,15,TGTGCCAGCAGTGGAGGGTTGGGGGCCTACAATGAGCAGTTCTTC,CASSGGLGAYNEQFF
-,TRBJ2-7,-,TRBV30,13,TGTGCCTGGAGTCGTGGGGGAGGTGACGAGCAGTACTTC,CAWSRGGGDEQYF
-,TRBJ1-4,-,TRBV18,16,TGTGCCAGCTCACCACCCGGGACGCCCCTAAATGAAAAACTGTTTTTT,CASSPPGTPLNEKLFF
-,TRBJ1-2,-,TRBV5-1,15,TGCGCCAGCAGCTTGGGGACAGCTAGTTCCTATGGCTACACCTTC,CASSLGTASSYGYTF
-,TRBJ2-7,-,TRBV7-6,13,TGTGCCAGCAGCGCCGGGACTGGGGTAGGGCAGTACTTC,CASSAGTGVGQYF
-,TRBJ1-1,-,TRBV6-6,13,TGTGCCAGCAGTTTCGGACGGTACACTGAAGCTTTCTTT,CASSFGRYTEAFF
TRBD2,TRBJ2-5,-,TRBV7-8,15,TGTGCCATACGACTAGCGGGAGCCCTGCAAGAGACCCAGTACTTC,CAIRLAGALQETQYF
TRBD1,TRBJ1-6,-,TRBV5-1,14,TGCGCCAGCAGCTTGGGAGGGGGCGATTCACCCCTCCACTTT,CASSLGGGDSPLHF
TRBD1,TRBJ1-3,-,TRBV5-4,14,TGTGCCAGCAGCCCGACAGGGGGTGGAAACACCATATATTTT,CASSPTGGGNTIYF
-,TRBJ1-5,-,TRBV6-1,15,TGTGCCAGCAGTATGGGGGGAAGGGGCAATCAGCCCCAGCATTTT,CASSMGGRGNQPQHF
-,TRBJ2-7,-,TRBV4-1,14,TGCGCCAGCAGCCAAGACCCAGGGCCCTACGAGCAGTACTTC,CASSQDPGPYEQYF
TRBD1,TRBJ1-4,-,TRBV11-2,16,TGTGCCAGCAGCCGTGGACAGGCTCCAACTAATGAAAAACTGTTTTTT,CASSRGQAPTNEKLFF
-,TRBJ2-5,few,TRBV5-1,13,TGCGCCAGCAGCGGAGGGACACTTGAGACCCAGTACTTC,CASSGGTLETQYF
TRBD2,TRBJ2-7,-,TRBV11-2,15,TGTGCCAGCAGGCCGAGGGGAGGGTTCTCCTACGAGCAGTACTTC,CASRPRGGFSYEQYF
-,TRBJ1-2,-,TRBV5-5,16,TGTGCCAGCAGCTTGGCGTCGTCACAAGCTAACTATGGCTACACCTTC,CASSLASSQANYGYTF
TRBD1,TRBJ2-1,-,TRBV7-3,14,TGTGCCAGCAGTCCGGGACAGAACTACAATGAGCAGTTCTTC,CASSPGQNYNEQFF
TRBD2,TRBJ2-1,-,TRBV7-3,15,TGTGCCAGCAGCTTATCCAGCGGGGCTTACAATGAGCAGTTCTTC,CASSLSSGAYNEQFF
-,TRBJ1-3,-,TRBV6-1,16,TGTGCCAGCAGTGTGAGTCAGCCAGGCTCTGGAAACACCATATATTTT,CASSVSQPGSGNTIYF
-,TRBJ1-5,-,TRBV18,15,TGTGCCAGCTCACTAGGGCCCTCGCTTAATCAGCCCCAGCATTTT,CASSLGPSLNQPQHF
-,TRBJ2-7,-,TRBV5-1,15,TGCGCCAGCAGCTTGGCTGAGACAGGCTCCTACGAGCAGTACTTC,CASSLAETGSYEQYF
TRBD2,TRBJ2-1,-,TRBV27,14,TGTGCCAGCAGTTTTAGCGGGTCCTACAATGAGCAGTTCTTC,CASSFSGSYNEQFF
TRBD2,TRBJ2-3,-,TRBV2,14,TGTGCCAGCAGGACTAGCGCCACCACAGATACGCAGTATTTT,CASRTSATTDTQYF
TRBD2,TRBJ2-7,once,TRBV5-6,15,TGTGCCAGCAGCCTTCGACTAGCGGGAGCGAAAGAGCAGTACTTC,CASSLRLAGAKEQYF
TRBD2,TRBJ2-7,-,TRBV5-1,15,TGCGCCAGCAGCACCCCAACTAGCGGGAGGAACGAGCAGTACTTC,CASSTPTSGRNEQYF
TRBD2,TRBJ2-7,-,TRBV18,16,TGTGCCAGCTCACCACCGACTAGCGGGGGACGTTACGAGCAGTACTTC,CASSPPTSGGRYEQYF
-,TRBJ2-2,-,TRBV5-4,12,TGTGCCAGCAGCCGTCCCTCCGGGGAGCTGTTTTTT,CASSRPSGELFF
-,TRBJ2-1,-,TRBV2,15,TGTGCCATACGTGTGGGGAGTGGCACCTACAATGAGCAGTTCTTC,CAIRVGSGTYNEQFF